This TCR beta chain stems from a study of lymphopenia after photon versus proton radiotherapy. Note on this clone: Its antigen remains unidentified.

Sequencing was performed with immunoSEQ multiplex PCR; in TCRdb, only in-frame clones are kept and a portion is missing. The repertoire holds roughly 150,000 clones, with approximately 86% as singletons. Study-wide findings and caveats: In patients who died, overall survival fell as post-nadir TCR diversity dropped more. After the lymphocyte nadir, photon-treated repertoires showed oligoclonal expansion, especially of CD8+ Temra cells. Relative stability marked proton patients; photon patients lost diversity and naive cells.

This TCR was sampled from a man in his fifties with gastric cancer. The sample here was peripheral blood, taken from a patient treated with photon-based radiotherapy.

In DNA form, the CDR3 reads TGTGCCAGCACCTCGAGCACTGAAGCTTTCTTT. Protein product: CASTSSTEAFF. The chain is built from TRBV28 and TRBJ1-1; no firm D call. From germline, CDR1 is MDHEN and CDR2 SYDVKM. The CDR3 runs 11 residues. The ends were cut back, 7 bases at V and 4 bases at J, with 7 bases in the middle.